This T cell receptor (beta chain) was retrieved from a study of post-analysis software for immune sequencing data. The V and J ends lost 5 bases and 0 bases respectively, with 14 bases between them. Germline CDR1 PRHDT, CDR2 FYEKMQ (reference sequence). The CDR3 has 16 residues. Unique molecular identifiers featured in each of the TCR beta cDNA libraries. Each CDR3 protein gets one entry after TCRdb re-called the PCR reads with MiXCR. Here the sample spans some 700,000 distinct CDR3 sequences, approximately 60% being singletons. General study points: The five TRBV segments detected at higher frequency in patients than in controls included TRBV5-6, TRBV5-1 and TRBV20-1.

Note on this clonotype: Its antigen is unidentified.

Sequencing was done on a sample of blood. The sequence came from a girl under 10 years old with multiple sclerosis. The rearrangement links TRBV13 to TRBJ2-4; D gene ambiguous. CDR3 amino acids: CASSHGSNLAKNIQYF. CDR3 DNA: TGTGCCAGCAGCCATGGATCGAACTTAGCCAAAAACATTCAGTACTTC.